The T cell receptor (beta chain) described here comes from a study of long-term antiretroviral therapy in people with HIV. Trimming stripped 5 bases from V and 5 bases from J, with 9 bases between. This CDR3 is 11 amino acids long. Germline lookup yields CDR1 GTSNPN and CDR2 SVGIG (reference sequence). Survey-level resolution applied to immunoSEQ assay v3.0. This table comes from immunoSEQ multiplex PCR, and its TCRdb copy is limited to in-frame clones, with some not included. The sample lists 25,000 to 35,000 clones, 65% to 85% occurring once. The gene calls are TRBV30 and TRBJ1-2; no firm D call. The sequences come from unsorted PBMCs, collected 3.1 years after starting antiretroviral therapy. This clonotype was obtained from a woman aged 45-65 years with HIV. The CDR3 DNA follows: TGTGCCTGGCGATTAGCTTATGGCTACACCTTC. Its protein product is CAWRLAYGYTF.